The clone carrying this T cell receptor beta chain has ten or more counts. Its antigen is currently unknown. The sample comes from a study of Graves' ophthalmopathy and Graves' hyperthyroidism. Study-level findings and limits: Ophthalmopathy progression cases were predicted by the model with roughly 68% sensitivity and 72.22% specificity. Sensitivity reached approximately 85% and specificity about 81% for a 13-signature model separating ophthalmopathy from stable hyperthyroidism.

Diagnoses were established from clinical symptoms, serum thyroxine, TRAb, thyroid ultrasound and orbital computed tomography. The study amplified TCR beta CDR3 regions using RNA transcripts. First-round RT-PCR used HTBI primers; second-round multiplex PCR followed. MiXCR was run by TCRdb on the multiplex PCR reads, yielding one entry per CDR3 protein. The sample lists over a million distinct CDR3 sequences; about 35% were seen once. The CDR3 length is 16 residues. Per the germline V gene, CDR1 is SGHRS and CDR2 is YFSETQ. V gave up 4 bases and J gave up 0 bases, with 16 bases separating them. This TCR came from an adult man with Graves' hyperthyroidism. Material: peripheral blood or thyroid tissue (not recorded which). The V and J genes are TRBV5-1 and TRBJ2-5; the D gene is possibly TRBD2 (5 bases). The CDR3 region has the DNA TGCGCCAGCAGCGTTCTCTCCGGACTCCACCAAGAGACCCAGTACTTC. Translation gives CASSVLSGLHQETQYF.